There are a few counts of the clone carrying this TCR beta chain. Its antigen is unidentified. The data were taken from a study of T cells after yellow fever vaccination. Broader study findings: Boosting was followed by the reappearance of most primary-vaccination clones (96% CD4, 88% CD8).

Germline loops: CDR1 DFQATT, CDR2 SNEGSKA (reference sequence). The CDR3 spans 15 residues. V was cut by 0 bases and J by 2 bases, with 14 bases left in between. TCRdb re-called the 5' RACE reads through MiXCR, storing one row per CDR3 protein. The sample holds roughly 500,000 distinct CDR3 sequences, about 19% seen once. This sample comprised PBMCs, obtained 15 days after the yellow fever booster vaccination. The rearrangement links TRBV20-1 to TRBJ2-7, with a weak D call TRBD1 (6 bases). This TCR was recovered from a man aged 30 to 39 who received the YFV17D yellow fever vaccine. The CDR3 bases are TGCAGTGCTAGAGATCGAGGCAGGGGAACCTACGAGCAGTACTTC. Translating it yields CSARDRGRGTYEQYF.